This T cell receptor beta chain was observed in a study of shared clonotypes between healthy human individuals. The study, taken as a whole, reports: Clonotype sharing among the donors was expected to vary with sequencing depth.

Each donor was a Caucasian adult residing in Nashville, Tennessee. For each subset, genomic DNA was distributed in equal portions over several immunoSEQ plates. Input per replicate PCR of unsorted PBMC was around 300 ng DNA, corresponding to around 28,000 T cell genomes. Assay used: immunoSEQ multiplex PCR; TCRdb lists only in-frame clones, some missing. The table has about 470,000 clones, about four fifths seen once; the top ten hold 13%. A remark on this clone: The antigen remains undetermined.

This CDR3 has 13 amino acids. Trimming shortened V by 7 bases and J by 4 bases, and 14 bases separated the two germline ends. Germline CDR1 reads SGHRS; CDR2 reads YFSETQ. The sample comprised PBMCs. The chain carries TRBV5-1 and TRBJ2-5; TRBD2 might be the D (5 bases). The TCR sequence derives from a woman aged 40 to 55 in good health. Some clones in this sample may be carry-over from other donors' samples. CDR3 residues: CASQRTAGETQYF. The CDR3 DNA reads TGCGCCAGCCAGAGGACCGCGGGAGAGACCCAGTACTTC.